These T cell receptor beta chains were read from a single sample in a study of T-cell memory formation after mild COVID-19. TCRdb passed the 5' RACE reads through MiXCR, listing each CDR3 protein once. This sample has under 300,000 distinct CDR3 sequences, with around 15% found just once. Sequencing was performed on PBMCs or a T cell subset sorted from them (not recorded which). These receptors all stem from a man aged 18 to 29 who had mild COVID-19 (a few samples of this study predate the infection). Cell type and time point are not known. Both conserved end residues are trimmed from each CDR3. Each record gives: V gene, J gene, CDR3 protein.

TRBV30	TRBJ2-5	AWTGGGQETQY
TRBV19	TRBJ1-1	ASSMSGAVTEAF
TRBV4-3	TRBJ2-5	ASSQGRGTQY
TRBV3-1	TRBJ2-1	ASSQGRAGGAVYNEQF
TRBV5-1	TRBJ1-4	ASSVSGGTNEKLF
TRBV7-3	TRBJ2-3	ASPPDTQY
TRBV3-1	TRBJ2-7	ASSHGGLYEQY
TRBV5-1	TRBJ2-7	ASSSRDSTYEQY
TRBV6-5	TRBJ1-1	ASSYSDRGPYTEAF
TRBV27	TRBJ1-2	ASRAGGNYGYT
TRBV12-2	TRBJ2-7	ASRFTNRHTNYEQY
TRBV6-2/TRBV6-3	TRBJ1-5	ASTPSPTGNQPQH
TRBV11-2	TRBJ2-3	ASNSRGSGTDTQY
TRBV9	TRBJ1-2	ASGRQGSGYT
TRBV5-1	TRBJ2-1	ASSLTGTTQEQF
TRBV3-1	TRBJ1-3	ASSQGTRSGNTIY
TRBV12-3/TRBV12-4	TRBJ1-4	ASTITGGKLF
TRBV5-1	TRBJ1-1	ASSLRWTMNTEAF
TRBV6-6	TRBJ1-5	ARRAVPGDQPQH
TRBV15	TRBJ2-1	ATSRDRGEQF
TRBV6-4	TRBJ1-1	ASIHRGLGAF
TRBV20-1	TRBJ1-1	SAGRDSNTEAF
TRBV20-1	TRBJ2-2	SARAWGGYSPGELF
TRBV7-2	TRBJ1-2	ASSLADGAPYGYT
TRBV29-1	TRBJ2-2	SVAAQLNTGELF
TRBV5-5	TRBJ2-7	ASSLAGVSYEQY
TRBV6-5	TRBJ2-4	ASSYQAAGRSIQY
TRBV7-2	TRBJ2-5	ASRQRTGETQY
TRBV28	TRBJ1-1	ASRVTGYTEAF
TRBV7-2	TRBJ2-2	ASSNQFAGELF
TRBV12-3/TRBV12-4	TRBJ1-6	ASSSDSHSPLH
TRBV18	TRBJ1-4	ASCRGGTNEKLF
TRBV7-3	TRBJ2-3	ASSPVGEPSTDTQY
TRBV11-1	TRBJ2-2	ASSRPPGNGLTGELF
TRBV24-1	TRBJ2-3	ATSDEGGGRDTQY
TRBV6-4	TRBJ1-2	ASSAEQGAYGYT
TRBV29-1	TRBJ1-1	SVSGGPGQGMNTEAF
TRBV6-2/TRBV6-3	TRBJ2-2	ASTEGGSGELF
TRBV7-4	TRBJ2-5	ASSYRVAETQY
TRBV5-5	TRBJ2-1	ASSIGTVVYNEQF
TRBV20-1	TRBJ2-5	SARDRSGGADETQY
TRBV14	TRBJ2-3	ASSQVKDTQY
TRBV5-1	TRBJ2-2	ASSFEGDTGELF
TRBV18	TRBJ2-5	ASSAFSETQY
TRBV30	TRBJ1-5	AWGGANQPQH
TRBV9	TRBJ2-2	ASRTGRQPPGELF
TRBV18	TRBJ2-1	ASSPTGGIGGEQF
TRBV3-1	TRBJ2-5	ASSLWTSGQETQY
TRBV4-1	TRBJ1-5	ASSQGGNQPQH
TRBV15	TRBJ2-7	ATSRDFGISYEQY
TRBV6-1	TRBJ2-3	ASSAPGQATDTQY
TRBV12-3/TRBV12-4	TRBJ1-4	ASSPGQGEKLF
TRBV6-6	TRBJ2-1	ASSYLGQGRDEQF
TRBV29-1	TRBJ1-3	SVEDPVNGITIY
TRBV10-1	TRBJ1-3	ASTTLAVEDLGNTIY